The 26 T cell receptor beta chains reported below all come from one sample, sequenced in a study of blood T cell repertoires in COVID-19 (dated by TCRdb to about 2020). Receptor amplification or capture employed the immunoSEQ multiplex PCR assay. Entries here come from immuneACCESS through TCRdb and include only in-frame sequences with V and J called. Some clones fail to appear in such tables; in the studies checked, an unresolved V gene covers under half of the shortfall, and the cause of the remainder is unknown. Here the sample has approximately 160,000 clones; 65% to 90% occur a single time. The ten largest clones capture about 7.8% of the sample. Material: peripheral blood. All receptors derive from a woman aged 45-59 years in a cohort sampled during active or convalescent COVID-19.

The chain recombines TRBV5-5 with TRBJ1-5; D is undetermined. The CDR3 covers 17 residues. In germline, CDR1 is SGHKS, CDR2 YYEKEE (reference sequence). V was clipped by 3 bases and J by 0 bases, with 16 bases between them. CDR3 sequence: CASSYRQYDYSNQPQHF. CDR3 nucleotide sequence: TGTGCCAGCAGCTATAGGCAGTACGACTATAGCAATCAGCCCCAGCATTTT.

The gene calls are TRBV1 and TRBJ2-2; the D call TRBD2 from the table was never checked on the DNA. TRBV1 is a recognized pseudogene. CDR3 size: 19 residues. The DNA for the CDR3 is TGCACCAGCAGCCAAGAACCGGTAGGGCTAGCGGGGAACACCGGGGAGCTGTTTTTT. This translates into CTSSQEPVGLAGNTGELFF.

This clone was detected only once. This chain joins TRBV3-1 (or the pseudogene TRBV3-2) and TRBJ1-1, with a weak D call TRBD1 (6 bases). Germline V gene data show CDR1 as LGHDT and CDR2 as YNNKEL (reference sequence). The CDR3 has 15 residues. V was pared by 4 bases and J by 4 bases, with 16 bases between. DNA of the CDR3: TGTGCCAGCAGCCGCCGGGGCGGGGGCGGCACTGAAGCTTTCTTT. It translates to CASSRRGGGGTEAFF.

This chain connects TRBV2 to TRBJ1-1; D is undetermined. The length of the CDR3 is 15 residues. Per the germline V gene, CDR1 is SNHLY and CDR2 is FYNNEI. V lost 6 bases to trimming and J lost 5 bases, with 19 bases between them. CDR3 in amino acids: CASSEIKARSTEAFF. CDR3 in DNA: TGTGCCAGCAGCGAAATTAAAGCCAGGTCTACTGAAGCTTTCTTT.

The gene calls are TRBV19 and TRBJ2-1, with D possibly being TRBD1 (6 bases). The CDR3 is 15 amino acids. The V end was cut by 6 bases, the J end by 1 base, with 13 bases between. CDR1 is LNHDA and CDR2 is SQIVND in the germline V gene (reference sequence). The CDR3 spells CASRPARGSYNEQFF. The CDR3 coding sequence is TGTGCCAGTAGGCCCGCCAGGGGTTCCTACAATGAGCAGTTCTTC.

This chain uses TRBV5-1 with TRBJ2-3, with 9 bases lining up with TRBD2. Germline-derived CDR1 and CDR2 are SGHRS and YFSETQ. V shed 4 bases, J shed 0 bases, and the junction held 12 bases outside the gene matches. The CDR3 consists of 18 residues. In DNA, the CDR3 is TGCGCCAGCAGCAACGGGACTAGCCTAAAGATTAGCACAGATACGCAGTATTTT. Protein: CASSNGTSLKISTDTQYF. The full variable domain, completed using reference TRBV5-1 and TRBJ2-3, is KAGVTQTPRYLIKTRGQQVTLSCSPISGHRSVSWYQQTPGQGLQFLFEYFSETQRNKGNFPGRFSGRQFSNSRSEMNVSTLELGDSALYLCASSNGTSLKISTDTQYFGPGTRLTVL.

This clone has more than one count but fewer than ten. In DNA form, the CDR3 reads TGCAGCGTTGATCATTACGGACAGGGTGATTTTAAGACCCAGTACTTC. The encoded protein is CSVDHYGQGDFKTQYF. The gene calls are TRBV29-1 and TRBJ2-5, with TRBD1 matching over 8 bases. Germline CDR1 and CDR2: SQVTM and ANQGSEA. This CDR3 has 16 residues. V shed 3 bases, J shed 6 bases, and the junction held 15 bases outside the gene matches.

V gene TRBV24-1 combines with J gene TRBJ2-3; 9 bases match TRBD1. V was pared by 3 bases and J by 1 base, with 7 bases of the junction left unmatched. There are 17 residues in the CDR3. Per germline, CDR1 KGHDR and CDR2 SFDVKD. The CDR3 loop reads CATSDTRQGGGTDTQYF. DNA for the CDR3: TGTGCCACCAGTGATACCCGACAGGGGGGCGGCACAGATACGCAGTATTTT.

The genes are TRBV5-1 and TRBJ1-1; tentative D call: TRBD1 (5 bases). The length of the CDR3 is 15 residues. The V end was cut by 4 bases, the J end by 0 bases, with 13 bases between. From germline, CDR1 is SGHRS and CDR2 YFSETQ. This CDR3 reads CASSRGVEMNTEAFF. The CDR3 nucleotides read TGCGCCAGCAGCCGGGGGGTAGAAATGAACACTGAAGCTTTCTTT.

About this clone itself: This specimen includes other DNA sequences encoding the same CDR3. The CDR3 loop is CAWSVLAGAGETQYF. CDR3 nucleotides: TGTGCCTGGAGTGTACTGGCGGGGGCGGGGGAGACCCAGTACTTC. The rearrangement uses TRBV30 and TRBJ2-5; a possible D gene is TRBD2 (7 bases). Germline values: CDR1 GTSNPN, CDR2 SVGIG (reference sequence). Trimming shortened V by 0 bases and J by 5 bases, and 16 bases separated the two germline ends. CDR3 size: 15 residues.

This chain links TRBV2 with TRBJ1-2; D unclear. There are 14 residues in the CDR3. Trimming left V 7 bases short and J 3 bases short, with 15 bases between. Germline values: CDR1 SNHLY, CDR2 FYNNEI. The CDR3 region is CASTSAGEDYGYTF. As DNA, the CDR3 is TGTGCCAGCACCTCGGCGGGAGAGGACTATGGCTACACCTTC.

The V call is TRBV10-1, the J call TRBJ2-5, with 9 bases fitting TRBD1. This CDR3 comprises 14 residues. V was clipped by 7 bases and J by 2 bases; unmatched bases: 5. CDR1 and CDR2 (germline): WNHNN, SYGVQD (reference sequence). In DNA form, the CDR3 reads TGCGCCAGCACCTCGACAGGGGGACAAGAGACCCAGTACTTC. Protein sequence: CASTSTGGQETQYF.

Only a few counts were recorded for this clone. The chain uses TRBV7-2 and TRBJ1-2, with D maybe TRBD1 (6 bases). The CDR3 is 13 residues long. V was shortened by 5 bases and J by 8 bases, with 15 bases between the two germline ends. Per germline, CDR1 SGHTA and CDR2 FQGNSA. DNA of the CDR3: TGTGCCAGCAGCCAAGACCAGGGGATGGGCTACACCTTC. It yields the protein CASSQDQGMGYTF.

The chain combines TRBV19 with TRBJ1-2; 8 bases agree with TRBD1. The CDR3 covers 16 residues. Germline loops: CDR1 LNHDA, CDR2 SQIVND (reference sequence). The V gene end was trimmed by 7 bases and the J gene end by 10 bases; junction bases not matched to a gene: 20. The CDR3 sequence: CASMRTGLEGLWDYTF. The CDR3 DNA sequence: TGTGCCAGTATGAGGACAGGGCTAGAGGGACTGTGGGACTACACCTTC.

This clone occurred once. This rearrangement joins TRBV29-1 to TRBJ1-2; 9 bases are a match to TRBD1. The germline CDR1 and CDR2 sequences are SQVTM and ANQGSEA. The CDR3 is 14 amino acids. Losses at the gene ends were 4 bases for V and 4 bases for J; bases not matched to a gene: 7. In nucleotides, the CDR3 is TGCAGCGTTGGAAGGGGACAGGGCGGCTATGGCTACACCTTC. Translation: CSVGRGQGGYGYTF.

The V gene is TRBV5-1, the J gene TRBJ1-1; TRBD1 agrees at 12 bases. Germline V gene data show CDR1 as SGHRS and CDR2 as YFSETQ. This CDR3 comprises 15 residues. Trimming cost V 2 bases and J 7 bases; bases outside gene matches: 6. CDR3 DNA sequence: TGCGCCAGCAGCTTACTGGGACAGGGGGCTGATGAAGCTTTCTTT. This sequence encodes CASSLLGQGADEAFF.

The V gene is TRBV2, the J gene TRBJ1-6; no firm D call. V lost 3 bases and J lost 0, with 9 bases in between. The CDR3 contains 16 residues. Looked up from germline, CDR1 is SNHLY and CDR2 is FYNNEI. The CDR3 coding sequence is TGTGCCAGCAGTGAGCGTTTGCTCTCCTATAATTCACCCCTCCACTTT. Translation: CASSERLLSYNSPLHF.

This clone turned up a few times. J is TRBJ2-2 and V is TRBV11-1; D might be TRBD2 (5 bases). This CDR3 region has 14 residues. Per germline, CDR1 SGHAT and CDR2 FQDESV (reference sequence). With 1 base removed from V and 6 bases from J, the gap between germline ends came to 9 bases. CDR3 DNA: TGTGCCAGCAGCTTAGGTGACGGGGCCGGGGAGCTGTTTTTT. Protein: CASSLGDGAGELFF.

The chain is built from TRBV12-3 or TRBV12-4 and TRBJ2-7; 7 nucleotides align to TRBD2. The CDR3 sequence is 13 residues long. The junction had 10 bases not matched to a gene; V was cut back by 5 bases and J by 9 bases. DNA for the CDR3: TGTGCCAGCAGTCCCCTCACGGGAGGCGGGCAGTACTTC. This codes for CASSPLTGGGQYF.

The chain employs TRBV12-2 and TRBJ1-4; the table calls TRBD1, which could not be checked here. TRBV12-2 is deemed a pseudogene. The CDR3 has 17 amino acids. The DNA of the CDR3 is TGTGCAAGTCGCTCCGGCGAACAGGGGGTGCGGGAGGAAAAACTGTTTTTT. Its translation is CASRSGEQGVREEKLFF.

This sequence joins TRBV12-5 and TRBJ2-7, with 7 bases fitting TRBD1. Germline V gene data show CDR1 as LGHNT and CDR2 as FRNRAP. This CDR3 contains 16 residues. J lost 2 bases, V lost 6 bases, and 13 bases had no gene match. This chain's CDR3 is CASGELSNRGTYEQYF. The DNA for the CDR3 is TGTGCTAGTGGCGAGCTATCCAACAGGGGAACCTACGAGCAGTACTTC.

The chain carries TRBV7-9 and TRBJ1-2, with D uncertain. The CDR3 is 14 residues long. Germline assignment: CDR1 SEHNR and CDR2 FQNEAQ (reference sequence). V was clipped by 0 bases and J by 1 base, with 6 bases between them. The DNA for the CDR3 is TGTGCCAGCAGCTTAGCGTCCTTTAACTATGGCTACACCTTC. Its protein product is CASSLASFNYGYTF.

CDR3 DNA: TGTGCCAGCTCACCACCGTCCTTAGGGGACACTGAAGCTTTCTTT. Amino acid sequence: CASSPPSLGDTEAFF. The rearrangement links TRBV18 to TRBJ1-1; tentatively, D is TRBD1 (5 bases). Germline CDR1 and CDR2: KGHSH and LQKENI. The germline V and J ends were trimmed by 0 bases and 3 bases, with 11 bases remaining between them. The CDR3 runs 15 residues.

The rearrangement links TRBV6-4 to TRBJ1-6, with TRBD1 identical over 10 bases. The CDR3 has 16 residues. Losses at the gene ends were 0 bases for V and 5 bases for J; bases not matched to a gene: 1. Germline V CDR1 and CDR2: MRHNA, SNTAGT. CDR3 protein: CASSDSGTGDNSPLHF. In nucleotides, the CDR3 is TGTGCCAGCAGTGACTCCGGGACAGGGGATAATTCACCCCTCCACTTT.

The chain has TRBV27 and TRBJ2-3, with TRBD2 as a possible D gene (6 bases). Germline V gives CDR1 MNHEY, CDR2 SMNVEV (reference sequence). This CDR3 contains 16 residues. V lost 6 bases to trimming and J lost 6 bases, with 22 bases between them. This CDR3 is CASSLGGVFFRDTQYF. Here the CDR3 DNA reads TGTGCCAGCAGCCTAGGCGGGGTATTCTTCCGGGATACGCAGTATTTT.

The V and J genes are TRBV4-3 and TRBJ2-7; TRBD1 matches at 8 bases. This CDR3 comprises 14 residues. After removal of 4 bases from V and 3 bases from J, the junction contained 5 bases not matched to a gene. Germline CDR1 reads LGHNA; CDR2 reads YSLEER. The CDR3 loop reads CASSPEGQGYEQYF. The CDR3 DNA is TGCGCCAGCAGCCCAGAAGGACAGGGCTACGAGCAGTACTTC.